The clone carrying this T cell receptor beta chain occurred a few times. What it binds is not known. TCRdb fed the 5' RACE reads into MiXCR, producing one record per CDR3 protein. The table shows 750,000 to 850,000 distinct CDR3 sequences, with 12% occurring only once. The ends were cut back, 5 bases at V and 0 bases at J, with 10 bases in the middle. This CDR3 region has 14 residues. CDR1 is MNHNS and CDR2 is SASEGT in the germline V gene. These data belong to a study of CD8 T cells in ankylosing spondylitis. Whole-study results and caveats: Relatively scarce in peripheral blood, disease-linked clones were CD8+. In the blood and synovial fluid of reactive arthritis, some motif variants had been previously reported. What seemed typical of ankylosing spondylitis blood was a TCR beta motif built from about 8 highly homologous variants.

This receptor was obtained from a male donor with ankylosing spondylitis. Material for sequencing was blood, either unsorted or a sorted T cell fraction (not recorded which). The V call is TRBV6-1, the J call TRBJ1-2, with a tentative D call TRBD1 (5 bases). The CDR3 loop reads CASSRDATNYGYTF. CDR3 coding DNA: TGTGCCAGCAGTAGGGACGCAACTAACTATGGCTACACCTTC.